The 29 T cell receptor beta chains presented below share a single source sample, sequenced in a study of shared clonotypes between healthy human individuals. TCRdb's table, derived via immunoSEQ multiplex PCR, lists solely in-frame clones and lacks some. The table records 550,000 to 700,000 clones, around 78% of them present only once. Specimen: memory CD4+ T cells sorted from blood. Subset defined: CD45RA-negative fraction. All receptors come from a woman aged 30 to 39 in good health.

V and J are TRBV6-5 and TRBJ2-7, with 8 bases that match TRBD1. The CDR3 is 14 residues long. J lost 5 bases, V lost 5 bases, and 8 bases had no gene match. From germline, CDR1 is MNHEY and CDR2 SVGAGI. The CDR3 nucleotides read TGTGCCAGCAGTCCCCAGGGGGCTCACGACGAGCAGTACTTC. Amino acid sequence: CASSPQGAHDEQYF.

The CDR3 protein is CASSYDRRQETQYF. The CDR3 bases are TGTGCCAGCAGCTACGACAGGAGACAAGAGACCCAGTACTTC. The chain employs TRBV2 and TRBJ2-5, with D tentatively TRBD1 (6 bases). Trimming took off 6 bases at V and 2 bases at J, with 13 bases between the two ends. Germline assignment: CDR1 SNHLY and CDR2 FYNNEI. The CDR3 extends over 14 amino acids.

This chain's CDR3 is CASSDPRATNEKLFF. The CDR3 DNA follows: TGTGCCAGCAGTGACCCCAGGGCAACTAATGAAAAACTGTTTTTT. The chain employs TRBV6-1 and TRBJ1-4; D is possibly TRBD1 (5 bases). The germline CDR1 and CDR2 sequences are MNHNS and SASEGT. Trimming pared 3 bases from V and 0 bases from J, leaving 8 bases between. This CDR3 contains 15 residues.

This clone showed up just a few times. The chain employs TRBV19 and TRBJ1-2; D is ambiguous. V lost 6 bases and J lost 6, with 20 bases in between. The CDR3 loop spans 15 amino acids. Germline-derived CDR1 and CDR2 are LNHDA and SQIVND (reference sequence). The CDR3 is CASRDAEGRRNGYTF. The CDR3 DNA follows: TGTGCCAGTAGGGACGCAGAAGGGCGCAGGAATGGCTACACCTTC.

Concerning this clone: The sample carries other DNA sequences with the same CDR3. V gene TRBV5-6 combines with J gene TRBJ2-2; D unclear. The CDR3 extends over 17 amino acids. Trimming cost V 1 base and J 0 bases, with 13 bases left between them. Germline values: CDR1 SGHDT, CDR2 YYEEEE. For the CDR3, the DNA is TGTGCCAGCAGCTTGTTTGCGCTTAGAGCGAACACCGGGGAGCTGTTTTTT. This encodes CASSLFALRANTGELFF. Looking up the rest from reference TRBV5-6 and TRBJ2-2 gives the full variable domain: DAGVTQSPTHLIKTRGQQVTLRCSPKSGHDTVSWYQQALGQGPQFIFQYYEEEERQRGNFPDRFSGHQFPNYSSELNVNALLLGDSALYLCASSLFALRANTGELFFGEGSRLTVL.

This chain uses TRBV19 with TRBJ1-1; unclear D gene. The ends were cut back, 10 bases at V and 0 bases at J, with 9 bases in the middle. CDR3 length equals 12 residues. Germline assignment: CDR1 LNHDA and CDR2 SQIVND (reference sequence). The CDR3 region is CATTGVNTEAFF. CDR3 nucleotide sequence: TGTGCCACCACCGGGGTGAACACTGAAGCTTTCTTT. The full variable domain, its missing parts supplied by reference TRBV19 and TRBJ1-1, is DGGITQSPKYLFRKEGQNVTLSCEQNLNHDAMYWYRQDPGQGLRLIYYSQIVNDFQKGDIAEGYSVSREKKESFPLTVTSAQKNPTAFYLCATTGVNTEAFFGQGTRLTVV.

V gene TRBV18 combines with J gene TRBJ2-1; 11 bases match TRBD2. The CDR3 covers 16 residues. V lost 0 bases, J lost 9 bases, and 7 bases stayed unmatched. Per the germline V gene, CDR1 is KGHSH and CDR2 is LQKENI. This chain's CDR3 is CASSPPIAGGLGEQFF. In DNA form, the CDR3 reads TGTGCCAGCTCACCACCGATAGCGGGAGGGCTGGGTGAGCAGTTCTTC.

This clone was detected only a few times. The chain carries TRBV7-9 and TRBJ2-7; D not certain. The V gene's germline CDR1 is SEHNR and CDR2 FQNEAQ (reference sequence). The V end lost 4 bases, the J end lost 3 bases, and 13 bases lay between the germline ends. The CDR3 runs 14 residues. The CDR3 DNA follows: TGTGCCAGCAGCTCAAAGCTAAGCGTCTACGAGCAGTACTTC. Protein product: CASSSKLSVYEQYF.

This clone was counted between two and nine times. The chain combines TRBV7-8 with TRBJ2-3; no clear D gene. With 5 bases removed from V and 1 base from J, the gap between germline ends came to 7 bases. The CDR3 length is 13 residues. Germline assignment: CDR1 SGHVS and CDR2 FQNEAQ. CDR3 sequence (DNA): TGTGCCAGCAGCGGGATTCGCACAGATACGCAGTATTTT. It translates to CASSGIRTDTQYF. Full variable domain (rest looked up from reference TRBV7-8 and TRBJ2-3): GAGVSQSPRYKVAKRGQDVALRCDPISGHVSLFWYQQALGQGPEFLTYFQNEAQLDKSGLPSDRFFAERPEGSVSTLKIQRTQQEDSAVYLCASSGIRTDTQYFGPGTRLTVL.

CDR3 nucleotide sequence: TGTGCCAGCAGCCAAGACCCTGGCGGCTCCTACAATGAGCAGTTCTTC. This sequence encodes CASSQDPGGSYNEQFF. The V and J genes are TRBV4-2 and TRBJ2-1; D unresolved. From germline, CDR1 is LGHNA and CDR2 YNFKEQ. CDR3 length: 16 amino acids. V lost 0 bases to trimming and J lost 0 bases, with 9 bases between them.

The V call is TRBV11-2, the J call TRBJ2-5, with D perhaps TRBD2 (5 bases). This CDR3 is built from 15 residues. V lost 3 bases and J 2 bases, leaving 13 bases between the germline ends. Germline CDR1 and CDR2: SGHAT and FQNNGV. The DNA of the CDR3 is TGTGCCAGCAGCTTTTCCCCAGCGGTTCAAGAGACCCAGTACTTC. Its protein product is CASSFSPAVQETQYF. Full variable domain (rest looked up from reference TRBV11-2 and TRBJ2-5): EAGVAQSPRYKIIEKRQSVAFWCNPISGHATLYWYQQILGQGPKLLIQFQNNGVVDDSQLPKDRFSAERLKGVDSTLKIQPAKLEDSAVYLCASSFSPAVQETQYFGPGTRLLVL.

CDR3 in amino acids: CASSYLGMGTYEQYF. The CDR3, as DNA: TGTGCCAGCAGTTACTTGGGTATGGGGACCTACGAGCAGTACTTC. The chain couples TRBV6-5 to TRBJ2-7; D gene uncertain. Between the trimmed V and J ends, which lost 1 base and 2 bases, there was a span of 12 bases. The V gene's germline CDR1 is MNHEY and CDR2 SVGAGI. CDR3 length: 15 amino acids.

The rearrangement links TRBV7-9 to TRBJ1-6; 10 bases fit TRBD1. V dropped 4 bases and J dropped 7; count of bases not matched to a gene: 1. The CDR3 has 14 amino acids. Germline V lookup: CDR1 SEHNR, CDR2 FQNEAQ (reference sequence). This CDR3 is CASSSDRGNSPLHF. CDR3 coding DNA: TGTGCCAGCAGCTCGGACAGGGGGAATTCACCCCTCCACTTT.

This sequence joins TRBV11-2 and TRBJ2-7, with D perhaps TRBD1 or TRBD2 (6 bases each). The V end lost 6 bases, the J end lost 0 bases, and 12 bases lay between the germline ends. The CDR3 is 14 residues long. CDR1 and CDR2 (germline): SGHAT, FQNNGV. CDR3 region: CASRRGGGSYEQYF. DNA of the CDR3: TGTGCCAGCAGAAGAGGAGGGGGCTCCTACGAGCAGTACTTC.

This chain connects TRBV25-1 to TRBJ1-4; D is possibly TRBD1 (6 bases). Deletions cut 0 bases from V and 0 bases from J, with 11 bases between. Germline V CDR1 and CDR2: MGHDK, SYGVNS. This CDR3 has 17 residues. The CDR3 sequence is CASSEYSGVATNEKLFF. In DNA form, the CDR3 reads TGTGCCAGCAGTGAATATTCAGGGGTTGCAACTAATGAAAAACTGTTTTTT. Looking up the rest from reference TRBV25-1 and TRBJ1-4 gives the full variable domain: EADIYQTPRYLVIGTGKKITLECSQTMGHDKMYWYQQDPGMELHLIHYSYGVNSTEKGDLSSESTVSRIRTEHFPLTLESARPSHTSQYLCASSEYSGVATNEKLFFGSGTQLSVL.

This clone was counted ten times or more. This chain links TRBV5-8 with TRBJ2-1; maybe TRBD1 (6 bases). This CDR3 is 16 amino acids long. The germline CDR1 and CDR2 sequences are SGHTS and YDEGEE. V shed 4 bases and J shed 1 base, with 15 bases lying between them. The CDR3 DNA reads TGTGCCAGCAGCGATAAGGGACATTCTTCCTACAATGAGCAGTTCTTC. Translated: CASSDKGHSSYNEQFF.

The chain carries TRBV9 and TRBJ2-7, with TRBD2 matching 15 bases. The V gene end was trimmed by 4 bases and the J gene end by 0 bases; junction bases not matched to a gene: 5. CDR3 size: 17 residues. CDR1 is SGDLS and CDR2 is YYNGEE in the germline V gene. CDR3 loop: CASSPGLAGGGSYEQYF. The CDR3, as DNA: TGTGCCAGCAGCCCAGGACTAGCGGGAGGGGGCTCCTACGAGCAGTACTTC.

The chain carries TRBV5-8 and TRBJ2-3; 8 bases line up with TRBD2. This CDR3 spans 17 amino acids. With V trimmed by 0 bases and J by 3 bases, 9 bases remained unmatched. Germline lookup yields CDR1 SGHTS and CDR2 YDEGEE. The CDR3 protein is CASSLAPGLVSTDTQYF. The CDR3 bases are TGTGCCAGCAGCTTGGCCCCGGGACTAGTCTCAACAGATACGCAGTATTTT.

This clone turned up a few times. V usage is TRBV7-9 and J usage is TRBJ2-7; no clear D. The CDR3 runs to 14 residues. V was clipped by 5 bases and J by 4 bases, with 15 bases between them. Germline assignment: CDR1 SEHNR and CDR2 FQNEAQ (reference sequence). CDR3 nucleotides: TGTGCCAGCAGCCCAGACTCCTTCGCGTACGAGCAGTACTTC. Amino acids: CASSPDSFAYEQYF.

This clone was seen more than once but under ten times. This chain links TRBV30 with TRBJ1-5; D not certain. There are 13 residues in the CDR3. Germline CDR1 reads GTSNPN; CDR2 reads SVGIG (reference sequence). V dropped 3 bases and J dropped 6 bases, with 12 bases sitting between them. CDR3 in amino acids: CAWSGSDTQPQHF. The CDR3 DNA reads TGTGCCTGGAGCGGCAGTGATACTCAGCCCCAGCATTTT.

This clone came up once. V and J are TRBV7-1 and TRBJ2-2; the match to TRBD1 covers 8 bases. TRBV7-1 is noted as an ORF with a role that remains uncertain. This CDR3 region has 16 residues. J gave up 1 base and V 5 bases, and 6 bases lay outside the gene matches. The CDR3 sequence is CASSPGGQGNTGELFF. The CDR3 DNA reads as TGTGCCAGCAGCCCGGGCGGACAGGGGAACACCGGGGAGCTGTTTTTT.

This chain links TRBV28 with TRBJ1-3, with D tentatively TRBD1 (5 bases). Germline CDR1 is MDHEN and CDR2 is SYDVKM. The CDR3 length is 15 residues. V lost 3 bases to trimming and J lost 3 bases, with 12 bases between them. This chain's CDR3 is CASSLPGSNGNTIYF. In DNA form, the CDR3 reads TGTGCCAGCAGTTTGCCAGGGTCTAATGGAAACACCATATATTTT.

This clone appeared a few times. The V gene is TRBV6-1, the J gene TRBJ2-7; D might be TRBD2 (5 bases). Trimming removed 7 bases from V and 4 bases from J, with 14 bases in between. This CDR3 has 13 residues. Germline loops: CDR1 MNHNS, CDR2 SASEGT. The CDR3 sequence: CASKRSGFYEQYF. CDR3 coding DNA: TGTGCCAGCAAGAGGTCGGGGTTTTACGAGCAGTACTTC.

The chain combines TRBV13 with TRBJ2-7; 7 bases agree with TRBD1. After removal of 5 bases from V and 3 bases from J, the junction contained 7 bases not matched to a gene. The CDR3 totals 14 residues. The germline CDR1 and CDR2 sequences are PRHDT and FYEKMQ (reference sequence). The CDR3 DNA is TGTGCCAGCAGCGTTCGACAGGGCGGCTACGAGCAGTACTTC. Its protein product is CASSVRQGGYEQYF.

V is TRBV11-2 and J is TRBJ1-2; D is unresolved. Germline CDR1 reads SGHAT; CDR2 reads FQNNGV. V lost 3 bases, J lost 7 bases, and 21 bases lay in between. This CDR3 is built from 16 residues. The DNA of the CDR3 is TGTGCCAGCAGCTTGCGGGTCTCTGGAGGCGTTGGTGGCTACACCTTC. Translated, it gives CASSLRVSGGVGGYTF. Complete variable domain (other parts from reference TRBV11-2 and TRBJ1-2): EAGVAQSPRYKIIEKRQSVAFWCNPISGHATLYWYQQILGQGPKLLIQFQNNGVVDDSQLPKDRFSAERLKGVDSTLKIQPAKLEDSAVYLCASSLRVSGGVGGYTFGSGTRLTVV.

This rearrangement joins TRBV6-1 to TRBJ2-6, with no clear D. Trimming took off 3 bases at V and 2 bases at J, with 14 bases between the two ends. In germline, CDR1 is MNHNS, CDR2 SASEGT. The CDR3 totals 17 residues. CDR3 sequence reads: CASSDEAFRTGANVLTF. The CDR3 coding sequence is TGTGCCAGCAGTGATGAGGCGTTTCGCACTGGGGCCAACGTCCTGACTTTC.

This chain links TRBV25-1 with TRBJ1-2; 7 bases are a match to TRBD1. Per the germline V gene, CDR1 is MGHDK and CDR2 is SYGVNS. V lost 2 bases, J lost 6 bases, and 9 bases stayed unmatched. The CDR3 sequence is 15 residues long. The CDR3 protein is CASSETGTGVNGYTF. In DNA form, the CDR3 reads TGTGCCAGCAGTGAAACGGGTACAGGGGTAAATGGCTACACCTTC.

The chain is built from TRBV7-9 and TRBJ2-3; D gene unclear. Germline values: CDR1 SEHNR, CDR2 FQNEAQ (reference sequence). The V end was cut by 1 base, the J end by 2 bases, with 10 bases between. CDR3 size: 15 residues. The DNA of the CDR3 is TGTGCCAGCAGCTTAGGCGGCCTCTTCACAGATACGCAGTATTTT. Its translation is CASSLGGLFTDTQYF.

The rearrangement joins TRBV4-2 to TRBJ2-5; no firm D call. Trimming left V 0 bases short and J 2 bases short, with 7 bases between. The CDR3 runs 14 residues. CDR1 is LGHNA and CDR2 is YNFKEQ in the germline V gene. Written as DNA, the CDR3 is TGTGCCAGCAGCCAAGAACCCCTACAAGAGACCCAGTACTTC. The encoded protein is CASSQEPLQETQYF.